This is a list of T cell receptor beta chains from one sample in a study of beta chain features in type 1 diabetes. Profiling relied on immunoSEQ multiplex PCR, and the TCRdb table lists in-frame clones only, not all of them. There are about 150,000 clones in the sample; more than 9% occur only once, and under 1.5% lies in the top ten. Sequenced sample: naive CD4+ T cells from blood. These TCRs come from a man aged 18 to 30 in good health. Each CDR3 is given with its conserved first and last residue. Fields, in order: D gene, J gene, clone size, V gene, CDR3 DNA, CDR3 protein. D genes are given only for firm matches. Size is stated for part of the rows, as once, few or many counts, or as a class when the clone is expanded.

d_gene: TRBD1
j_gene: TRBJ1-6
abundance: NA
v_gene: TRBV27
CDR3nt: TGTGCCAGCAGTTTTCCCTCGACAGGGACCAATTCACCCCTCCACTTT
CDR3aa: CASSFPSTGTNSPLHF

d_gene: NA
j_gene: TRBJ2-5
abundance: NA
v_gene: TRBV6-1
CDR3nt: TGTGCCAGCAGTGAATATGAGACAGCCCCTTGGGAGACCCAGTACTTC
CDR3aa: CASSEYETAPWETQYF

d_gene: NA
j_gene: TRBJ1-6
abundance: NA
v_gene: TRBV6-6
CDR3nt: TGTGCCAGCAAAAGCTTAATCGGAGATTCACCCCTCCACTTT
CDR3aa: CASKSLIGDSPLHF

d_gene: TRBD1
j_gene: TRBJ1-2
abundance: few
v_gene: TRBV7-9
CDR3nt: TGTGCCAGCAGCTTAGAACAGGGGAGCTATGGCTACACCTTC
CDR3aa: CASSLEQGSYGYTF

d_gene: NA
j_gene: TRBJ1-1
abundance: few
v_gene: TRBV19
CDR3nt: TGTGCCAGTAGTATCGGCCTGAGGCCCGAAGCTTTCTTT
CDR3aa: CASSIGLRPEAFF

d_gene: TRBD2
j_gene: TRBJ2-3
abundance: NA
v_gene: TRBV7-2
CDR3nt: TGTGCCAGCAGCTTAACCCGCAGATTAGCGGGGAGCACAGATACGCAGTATTTT
CDR3aa: CASSLTRRLAGSTDTQYF

d_gene: TRBD2
j_gene: TRBJ2-1
abundance: many
v_gene: TRBV7-9
CDR3nt: TGTGCCAGCAGCTTAAGGGGCGGGGGGCTCTCCTACAATGAGCAGTTCTTC
CDR3aa: CASSLRGGGLSYNEQFF

d_gene: NA
j_gene: TRBJ2-7
abundance: NA
v_gene: TRBV5-6
CDR3nt: TGTGCCAGCAGCTTGGGGCAGTCCCCGGGGCAGTACTTC
CDR3aa: CASSLGQSPGQYF

d_gene: NA
j_gene: TRBJ2-2
abundance: NA
v_gene: TRBV7-2
CDR3nt: TGTGCCAGCAGCCCTAGTAGTTCCGGGGAGCTGTTTTTT
CDR3aa: CASSPSSSGELFF

d_gene: TRBD2
j_gene: TRBJ2-3
abundance: NA
v_gene: TRBV5-1
CDR3nt: TGCGCCAGCAGCTCCAGCGGGGGCGGGGGAGCAGATACGCAGTATTTT
CDR3aa: CASSSSGGGGADTQYF

d_gene: TRBD2
j_gene: TRBJ2-5
abundance: NA
v_gene: TRBV4-2
CDR3nt: TGTGCCAGCAGCCAAGGGGCTAGCGGGGACAAGACCCAGTACTTC
CDR3aa: CASSQGASGDKTQYF